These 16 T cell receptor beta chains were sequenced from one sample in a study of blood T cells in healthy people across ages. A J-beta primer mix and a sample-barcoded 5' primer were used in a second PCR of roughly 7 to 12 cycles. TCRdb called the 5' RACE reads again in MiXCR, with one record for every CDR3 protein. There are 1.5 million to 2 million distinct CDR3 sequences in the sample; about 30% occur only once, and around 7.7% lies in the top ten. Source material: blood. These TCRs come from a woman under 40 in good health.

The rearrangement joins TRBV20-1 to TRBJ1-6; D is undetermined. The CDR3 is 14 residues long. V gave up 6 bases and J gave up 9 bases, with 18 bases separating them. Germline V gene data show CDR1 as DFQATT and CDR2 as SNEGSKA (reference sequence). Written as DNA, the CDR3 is TGCAGTGCCACTGAACTTGGGCTGAGTTCACCCCTCCACTTT. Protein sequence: CSATELGLSSPLHF.

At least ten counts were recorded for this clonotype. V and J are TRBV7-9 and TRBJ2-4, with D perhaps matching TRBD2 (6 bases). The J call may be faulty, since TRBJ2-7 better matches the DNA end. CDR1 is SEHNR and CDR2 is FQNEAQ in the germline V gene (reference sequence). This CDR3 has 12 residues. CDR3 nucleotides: TGTGCCAGCAGGGAGGGCAGAGACGAGCAGTACTTC. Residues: CASREGRDEQYF.

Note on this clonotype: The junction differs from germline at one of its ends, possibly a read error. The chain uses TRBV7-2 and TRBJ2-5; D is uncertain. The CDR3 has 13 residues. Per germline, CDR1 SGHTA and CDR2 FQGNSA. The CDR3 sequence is CAGSLGWPETQYF. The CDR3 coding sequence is TGTGCCGGCAGCTTGGGCTGGCCAGAGACCCAGTACTTC.

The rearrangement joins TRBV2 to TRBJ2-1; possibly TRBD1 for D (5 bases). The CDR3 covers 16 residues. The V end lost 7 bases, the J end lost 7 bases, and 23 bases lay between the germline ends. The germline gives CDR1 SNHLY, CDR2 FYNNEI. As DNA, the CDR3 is TGTGCCAGCACCCGGCAGGCCCAGGGTCTGGGAAATGAGCAGTTCTTC. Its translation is CASTRQAQGLGNEQFF.

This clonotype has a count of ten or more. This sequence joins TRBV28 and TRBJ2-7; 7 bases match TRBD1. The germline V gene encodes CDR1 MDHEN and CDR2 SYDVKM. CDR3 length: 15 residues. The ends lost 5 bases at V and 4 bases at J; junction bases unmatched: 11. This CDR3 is CASSLPEGGRYEQYF. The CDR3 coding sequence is TGTGCCAGCAGTCTCCCCGAAGGGGGCAGGTACGAGCAGTACTTC.

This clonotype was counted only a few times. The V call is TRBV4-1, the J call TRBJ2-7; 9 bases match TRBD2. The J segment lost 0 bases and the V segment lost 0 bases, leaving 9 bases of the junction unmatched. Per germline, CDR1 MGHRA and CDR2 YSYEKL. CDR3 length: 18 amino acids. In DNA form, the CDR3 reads TGCGCCAGCAGCCAAGAGGTCCCTAGCGGGGATAGCTCCTACGAGCAGTACTTC. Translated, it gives CASSQEVPSGDSSYEQYF.

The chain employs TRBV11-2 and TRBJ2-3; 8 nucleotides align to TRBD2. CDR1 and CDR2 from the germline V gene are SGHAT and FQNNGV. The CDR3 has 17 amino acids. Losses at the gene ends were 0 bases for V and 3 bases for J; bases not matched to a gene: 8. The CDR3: CASSLDWQRETTDTQYF. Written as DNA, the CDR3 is TGTGCCAGCAGCTTAGATTGGCAGCGGGAGACGACAGATACGCAGTATTTT.

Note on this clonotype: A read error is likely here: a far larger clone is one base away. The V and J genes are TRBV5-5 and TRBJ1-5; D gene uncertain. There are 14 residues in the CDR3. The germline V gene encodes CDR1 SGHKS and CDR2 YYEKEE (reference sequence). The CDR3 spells CASCLGSSNQPQHF. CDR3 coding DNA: TGTGCCAGCTGCTTAGGGTCCAGCAATCAGCCCCAGCATTTT.

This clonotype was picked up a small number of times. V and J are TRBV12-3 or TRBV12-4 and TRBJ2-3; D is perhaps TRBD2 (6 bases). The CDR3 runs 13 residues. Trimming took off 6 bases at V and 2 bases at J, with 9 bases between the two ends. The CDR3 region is CASRRTTTDTQYF. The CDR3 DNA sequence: TGTGCCAGCAGGCGGACTACCACAGATACGCAGTATTTT.

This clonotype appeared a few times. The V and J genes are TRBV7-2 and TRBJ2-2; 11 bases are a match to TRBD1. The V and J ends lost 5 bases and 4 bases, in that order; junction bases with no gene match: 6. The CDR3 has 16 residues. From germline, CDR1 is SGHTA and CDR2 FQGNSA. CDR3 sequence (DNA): TGTGCCAGCAGCAAAGAGGGGACAGGGGGCACCGGGGAGCTGTTTTTT. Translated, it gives CASSKEGTGGTGELFF. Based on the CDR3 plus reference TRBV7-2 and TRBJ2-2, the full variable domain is GAGVSQSPSNKVTEKGKDVELRCDPISGHTALYWYRQSLGQGLEFLIYFQGNSAPDKSGLPSDRFSAERTGGSVSTLTIQRTQQEDSAVYLCASSKEGTGGTGELFFGEGSRLTVL.

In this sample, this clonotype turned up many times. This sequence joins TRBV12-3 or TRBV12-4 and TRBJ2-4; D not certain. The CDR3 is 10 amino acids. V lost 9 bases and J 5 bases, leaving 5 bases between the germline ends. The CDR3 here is CASGQNIQYF. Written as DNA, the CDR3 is TGTGCCAGTGGGCAAAACATTCAGTACTTC.

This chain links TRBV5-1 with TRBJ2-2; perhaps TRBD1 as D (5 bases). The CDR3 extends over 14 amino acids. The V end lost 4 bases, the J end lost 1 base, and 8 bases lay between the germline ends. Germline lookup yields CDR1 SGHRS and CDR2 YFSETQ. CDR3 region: CASSRQQNTGELFF. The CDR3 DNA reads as TGCGCCAGCAGCCGACAGCAGAACACCGGGGAGCTGTTTTTT.

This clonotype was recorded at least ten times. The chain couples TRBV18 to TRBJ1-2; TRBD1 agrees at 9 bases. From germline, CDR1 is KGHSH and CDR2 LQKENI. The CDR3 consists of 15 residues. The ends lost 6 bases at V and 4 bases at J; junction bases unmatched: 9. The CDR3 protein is CASSAMGQGSYGYTF. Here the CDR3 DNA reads TGTGCCAGCTCTGCGATGGGACAGGGATCCTATGGCTACACCTTC.

The DNA for the CDR3 is TGCGCCAGCAGCACGCAGGGAGACAGCACTGAAGCTTTCTTT. It is translated as CASSTQGDSTEAFF. The chain is built from TRBV5-1 and TRBJ1-1, with D possibly TRBD1 on 5 matching bases. CDR3 size: 14 residues. Germline CDR1 reads SGHRS; CDR2 reads YFSETQ. V was trimmed by 4 bases and J by 4 bases, leaving 14 bases between them. Full variable domain (outside the CDR3, taken from reference TRBV5-1 and TRBJ1-1): KAGVTQTPRYLIKTRGQQVTLSCSPISGHRSVSWYQQTPGQGLQFLFEYFSETQRNKGNFPGRFSGRQFSNSRSEMNVSTLELGDSALYLCASSTQGDSTEAFFGQGTRLTVV.

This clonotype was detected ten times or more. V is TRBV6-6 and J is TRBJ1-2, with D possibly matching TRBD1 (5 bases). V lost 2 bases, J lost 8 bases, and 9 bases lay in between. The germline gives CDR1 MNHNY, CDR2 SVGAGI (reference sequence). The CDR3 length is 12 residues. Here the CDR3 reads CASSYQGDGYTF. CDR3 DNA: TGTGCCAGCAGTTACCAGGGAGACGGCTACACCTTC.

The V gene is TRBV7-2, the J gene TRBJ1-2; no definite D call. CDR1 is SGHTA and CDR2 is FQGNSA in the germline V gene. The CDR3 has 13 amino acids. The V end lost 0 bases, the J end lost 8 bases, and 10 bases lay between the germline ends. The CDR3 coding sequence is TGTGCCAGCAGCTTAGCTGGAGGGCGCGGCTACACCTTC. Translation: CASSLAGGRGYTF.